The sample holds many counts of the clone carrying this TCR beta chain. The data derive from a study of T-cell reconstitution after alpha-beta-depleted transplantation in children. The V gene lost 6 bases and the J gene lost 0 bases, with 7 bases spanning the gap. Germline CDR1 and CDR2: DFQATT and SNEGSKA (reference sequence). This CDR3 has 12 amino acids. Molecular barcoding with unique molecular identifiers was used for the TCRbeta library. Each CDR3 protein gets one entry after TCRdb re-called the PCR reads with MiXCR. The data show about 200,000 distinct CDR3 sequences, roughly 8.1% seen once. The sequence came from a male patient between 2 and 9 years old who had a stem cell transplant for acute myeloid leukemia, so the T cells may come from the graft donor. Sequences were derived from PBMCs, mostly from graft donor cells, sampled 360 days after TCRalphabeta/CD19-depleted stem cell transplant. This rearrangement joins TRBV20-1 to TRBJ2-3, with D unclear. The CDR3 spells CSARMSTDTQYF. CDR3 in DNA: TGCAGTGCCAGAATGAGCACAGATACGCAGTATTTT.